This TCR beta chain appears in the sequencing data of a study of molecular identifiers for immune sequencing clone quantification. TCRdb recomputed calls from the PCR reads with MiXCR, one row per CDR3 protein. The table includes fewer than 350,000 distinct CDR3 sequences, roughly 23% detected once. Libraries for naive CD8 T cells, which were made from about 19,000 to 1,100,000 sorted cells, drew on 10%, 30% or 50% of the RNA. Naive CD8 T cell sorting was performed on the CD8+CD4-CCR7+CD45RA+ phenotype. This clonotype was observed a few times. Germline V gene sequence: CDR1 SEHNR, CDR2 FQNEAQ (reference sequence). V was cut by 5 bases and J by 4 bases, with 20 bases left in between. CDR3 size: 16 residues.

The material sequenced was naive CD8+ T cells from blood, with Jurkat cell RNA spiked in. Subset in this sample: FACS-sorted CD8+CD4-CCR7+CD45RA+ naive T cells. The chain is built from TRBV7-9 and TRBJ1-1, with unresolved D. This TCR was recovered from a human donor in good health. Some libraries in this study had Jurkat cell RNA spiked in. The CDR3 loop reads CASSDGIRIEGTEAFF. The CDR3, as DNA: TGTGCCAGCAGCGACGGGATCCGAATAGAGGGCACTGAAGCTTTCTTT.